Reported below is one T cell receptor beta chain. Its antigen is not identified. This specimen belongs to a study of cytomegalovirus exposure and HLA in healthy donors. Whole-study findings and limits: Presence/absence analyses assumed roughly uniform sequencing depth across donors, which may not hold.

PCR amplification relied on 60 Vbeta primers (plus 13 Jbeta primers). Only in-frame clones appear in the TCRdb table, and some are missing; sequencing was by immunoSEQ multiplex PCR. In the table there are about 190,000 clones, roughly nine tenths of which are singletons. Germline assignment: CDR1 PRHDT and CDR2 FYEKMQ (reference sequence). Trimming removed 0 bases from V and 7 bases from J, with 16 bases in between. The CDR3 totals 15 residues. This clonotype originated in a boy between 2 and 10 years old in good health and CMV-seronegative. The sequencing sample was made of PBMCs. The chain uses TRBV13 and TRBJ2-7; the D gene is possibly TRBD1 (5 bases). The CDR3 nucleotides read TGTGCCAGCAGCTTAGGGGGCAGGGTAGTGGATGAGCAGTACTTC. Protein sequence: CASSLGGRVVDEQYF.